The present entry profiles one T cell receptor (beta chain) with its context. In its sample, this clone was seen once. The antigen it binds to is not known. It has no much larger one-base neighbor in the sample; base qualities were not kept. According to the germline V gene, CDR1 reads LGHNA and CDR2 reads YSLEER. Measured from the cysteine to the phenylalanine, the CDR3 is 16 residues long. Only the CDR3 region is kept as DNA, spanning 48 bases read in frame from base 1. The V end loses 1 base and the J end loses 0 bases, and a stretch of 12 bases separates them. This sample stems from a study of blood T cell repertoires in COVID-19 (dated by TCRdb to the early 2020s). Background on the whole study: The collaborator samples originated in the United States, Italy and Spain and spanned the acute and convalescent phases of COVID-19. The material from the prospective study consisted of cDNA or gDNA derived from T cells, B-cell-depleted T cells, or PBMCs. The dataset comprised deeply sampled blood TCRbeta repertoires from subjects exposed to, actively infected with, or recovered from COVID-19. The repertoires were released in a freely available public database intended as a resource for research on the immune response to SARS-CoV-2. The samples were drawn from two sources: the first 160 participants of the ongoing ImmuneRACE study, and 1,254 subjects contributed by 6 global collaborators. Sample metadata almost always included a de-identified subject ID, COVID-19 status, age in years and sex. Where HLA class I and class II types were available, the types were taken from metadata supplied by the sample provider, not from assay-based typing. What the study reported, not specific to this receptor: The quantity of clinical and demographic metadata differed by source and by participant and was supplied without curation.

Each collaborating institution followed its own protocols to collect whole blood in K2EDTA tubes. Collaborator samples were shipped for TCRbeta analysis as frozen whole blood, isolated PBMCs, or DNA extracted from either sample type. The immunoSEQ Assay, a bias-controlled multiplex PCR, was used to amplify TCRbeta CDR3 regions from genomic DNA. Per the original workflow: The number of nucleated cells in each sample was estimated by amplification of reference gene primers within the assay. Sequence reads were collapsed and filtered to measure the absolute abundance of every unique TCRbeta CDR3 rearrangement. For each sample, productive Simpson clonality was calculated as the square root of Simpson's diversity index across productive rearrangements. TCRdb re-hosts the immuneACCESS table, in-frame sequences only. Its copies lack some clones; in the studies checked, an unresolved V gene accounts for under half of them, and the cause for the rest is not known. That table gives V, J and clone size, and the DNA gave D and trimming. The sample includes about 160,000 clones, with around 90% observed a single time. The biggest ten clones account for approximately 3% of the sample.

The sample comprised peripheral blood. The chain was built from TRBV4-3 and TRBJ1-1, with the identity of the D gene unclear. The sequence came from a man between 60 and 75 years old with acute or convalescent COVID-19. CDR3 region: CASSQGAYRLNTEAFF. The nucleotide sequence reads as follows: TGCGCCAGCAGCCAAGGGGCATACCGCTTGAACACTGAAGCTTTCTTT.